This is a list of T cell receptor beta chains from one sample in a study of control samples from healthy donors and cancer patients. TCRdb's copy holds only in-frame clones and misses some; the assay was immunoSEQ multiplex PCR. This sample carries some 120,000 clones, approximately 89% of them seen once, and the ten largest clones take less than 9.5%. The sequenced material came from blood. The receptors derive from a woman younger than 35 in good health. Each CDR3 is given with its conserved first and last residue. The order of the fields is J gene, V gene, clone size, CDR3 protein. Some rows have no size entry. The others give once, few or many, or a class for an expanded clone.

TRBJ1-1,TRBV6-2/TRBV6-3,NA,CASSYVRVRNTEAFF
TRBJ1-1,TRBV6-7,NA,CASSYSIGDTEAFF
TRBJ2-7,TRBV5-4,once,CASSHTVGAYEQYF
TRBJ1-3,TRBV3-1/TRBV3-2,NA,CASSQNPTPGQGYSGNTIYF
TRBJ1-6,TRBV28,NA,CASRGPEEGNNSPLHF
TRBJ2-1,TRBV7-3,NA,CASSLYSGGDNEQFF
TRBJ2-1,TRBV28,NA,CAIRQGRVGNSNEQFF
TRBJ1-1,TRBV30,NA,CARRRGSNTEAFF
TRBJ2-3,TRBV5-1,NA,CASSLDRLVDTQYF
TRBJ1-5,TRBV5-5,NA,CASSQFSSNQPQHF
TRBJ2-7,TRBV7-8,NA,CASSLGSYEQYF
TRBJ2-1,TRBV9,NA,CASSPDRYSYNEQFF
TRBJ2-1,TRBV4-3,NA,CASSPTWTGGGGEQFF
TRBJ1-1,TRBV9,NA,CASSVGGITEAFF
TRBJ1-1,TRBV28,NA,CASSTHGGANTEAFF
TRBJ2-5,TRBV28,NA,CASSSFTGTQETQYF
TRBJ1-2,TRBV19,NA,CASSISNGYTF
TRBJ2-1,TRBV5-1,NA,CASSLAGTGPNEQFF
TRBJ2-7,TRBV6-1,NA,CASSEVGAITYEQYF